Listed below are T cell receptor beta chains from one sample, sequenced in a study of OX40 agonist ivuxolimab in advanced cancers. Sequencing was performed with immunoSEQ multiplex PCR; in TCRdb, only in-frame clones are kept and a portion is missing. This sample has about 100,000 clones, with approximately 89% found just once. The sample consisted of CD4+ or CD8+ T cells sorted from blood, taken in a trial of the OX40 agonist ivuxolimab. These receptors originate from an adult with an advanced solid tumor such as melanoma, head and neck, liver or kidney cancer. The CDR3 runs from the conserved cysteine through the conserved F or W. The order of the fields is V gene, J gene, CDR3 protein.

TRBV30	TRBJ2-7	CAWSTSGQGREQYF
TRBV11-2	TRBJ1-3	CASSRTGDGNTIYF
TRBV5-1	TRBJ1-6	CASRRTGGDRSPLHF
TRBV25-1	TRBJ2-2	CASRGGGGYTGELFF
TRBV5-1	TRBJ2-7	CASSHGQGSSYEQYF
TRBV2	TRBJ1-1	CASSDRGVTEAFF
TRBV6-1	TRBJ2-7	CASSVDRTSYEQYF
TRBV10-3	TRBJ2-1	CAIRGTENEQFF
TRBV28	TRBJ2-7	CASSSGLAREQYF
TRBV5-4	TRBJ2-1	CASSLRRLVGGSGDNEQFF
TRBV5-1	TRBJ1-1	CASSLVGMNTEAFF
TRBV28	TRBJ2-7	CATSMGGIRYEQYF
TRBV5-1	TRBJ1-5	CASSPGGNSNQPQHF
TRBV4-2	TRBJ2-3	CASSRQPSGSSTDTQYF
TRBV5-1	TRBJ1-2	CASSLVGSNGYTF
TRBV2	TRBJ2-5	CASRPGTEETQYF
TRBV7-9	TRBJ1-2	CASSLEVQGGGYTF
TRBV23-1	TRBJ1-2	CASSHPKEIGDHYGYTF
TRBV5-4	TRBJ2-7	CASSLGRSAYEQYF
TRBV25-1	TRBJ2-5	CASSDGGVETQYF
TRBV28	TRBJ1-2	CASSRTLPGQGTLLLYGYTF
TRBV9	TRBJ1-5	CASSPSGANQPQHF
TRBV30	TRBJ1-5	CACQGPGGRRQPQHF
TRBV6-1	TRBJ1-5	CASDPVLRGNQPQHF
TRBV5-1	TRBJ2-3	CASSFWMQSSSTDTQYF
TRBV18	TRBJ1-1	CASSQADLIMNTEAFF
TRBV7-9	TRBJ1-4	CASRSGVGATNEKLFF
TRBV6-1	TRBJ1-5	CASSETGTANQPQHF
TRBV30	TRBJ1-4	CAWSAGTATNEKLFF
TRBV7-9	TRBJ1-5	CASSPGQGNNQPQHF
TRBV5-6	TRBJ1-1	CASSPGTGNIEAFF
TRBV5-1	TRBJ1-2	CASSLGRTGGLGYTF
TRBV11-2	TRBJ2-7	CASSFGTGYSYEQYF
TRBV29-1	TRBJ2-1	CSVTNVAYNEQFF
TRBV5-1	TRBJ2-1	CASGLRGGPYNEQFF
TRBV30	TRBJ1-3	CAWRASSGNTIYF
TRBV11-2	TRBJ2-7	CASSFTNGGSYEQYF
TRBV30	TRBJ1-4	CAYTPATNEKLFF
TRBV2	TRBJ1-5	CASSVRGGGQPQHF
TRBV5-4	TRBJ2-3	CASSLSPRGSADTQYF
TRBV6-1	TRBJ1-5	CASTSATRSNQPQHF
TRBV15	TRBJ1-5	CATSSPTGRIYQPQHF
TRBV6-1	TRBJ2-7	CASRLQGEMYF
TRBV6-1	TRBJ2-7	CASSGLDSKNF
TRBV6-4	TRBJ2-1	CASSDRAGTSWNEQFF
TRBV10-3	TRBJ2-5	CAISEPSGSRGTQYF
TRBV30	TRBJ1-3	CAWSALDSNWGNTIYF
TRBV10-2	TRBJ2-1	CASSVGLAGVNEQFF
TRBV19	TRBJ1-4	CASSPGDRAAKLFF
TRBV6-1	TRBJ2-2	CASSEGYTGELFF
TRBV7-8	TRBJ2-1	CASSLGGTREFF
TRBV18	TRBJ1-1	CASSPGTNTEAFF
TRBV30	TRBJ2-5	CALAAGETQYF
TRBV7-2	TRBJ2-3	CASSPPTDTQYF